This T cell receptor beta chain originates from a study of T cells in Graves' hyperthyroidism and ophthalmopathy. Study results and limitations: Stable hyperthyroidism was separated from ophthalmopathy by a model based on 13 V-J features.

Stable disease denoted Graves' hyperthyroidism without ophthalmopathy progression within 18 months. The hyperthyroidism patients had all been newly diagnosed, and their disease duration was under 2 months. Their ages ranged from 18 to 65 years. Diagnostic decisions used clinical symptoms, serum thyroxine and TRAb, thyroid ultrasound and orbital computed tomography. This clonotype was seen ten or more times. Antigen: not known. Amplification targeted TCR beta CDR3 regions from RNA transcripts. When the TCR CDR3 underwent first-round RT-PCR, the HTBI primer set was used. MiXCR, run by TCRdb on the multiplex PCR reads, gives a single entry per CDR3 protein. Of around 800,000 distinct CDR3 sequences in the sample, around 39% were seen once. The CDR3 length is 15 residues. Germline CDR1 reads SGDLS; CDR2 reads YYNGEE. V lost 3 bases, J lost 5 bases, and 6 bases stayed unmatched.

The TCR was taken from a man aged 18 to 30 with Graves' hyperthyroidism. What was sequenced was blood. The V and J genes are TRBV9 and TRBJ2-7; 12 bases match TRBD2. Written as DNA, the CDR3 is TGTGCCAGCAGCGAGGGGGGACTAGCGGGTGACGAGCAGTACTTC. Translated: CASSEGGLAGDEQYF.